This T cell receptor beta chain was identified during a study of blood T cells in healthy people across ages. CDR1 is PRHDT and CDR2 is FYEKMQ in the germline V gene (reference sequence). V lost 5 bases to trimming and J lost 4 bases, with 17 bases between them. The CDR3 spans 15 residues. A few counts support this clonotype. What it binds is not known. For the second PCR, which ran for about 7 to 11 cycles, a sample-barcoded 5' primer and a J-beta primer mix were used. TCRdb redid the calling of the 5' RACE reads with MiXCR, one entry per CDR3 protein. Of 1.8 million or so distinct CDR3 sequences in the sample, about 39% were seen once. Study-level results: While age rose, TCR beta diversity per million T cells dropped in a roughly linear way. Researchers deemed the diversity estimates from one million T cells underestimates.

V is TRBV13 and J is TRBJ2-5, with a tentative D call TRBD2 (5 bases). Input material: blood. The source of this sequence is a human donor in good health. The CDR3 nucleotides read TGTGCCAGCAGCCCCGCCCGGGGTATGAGAGAGACCCAGTACTTC. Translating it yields CASSPARGMRETQYF.